The rows below give T cell receptor beta chains drawn from one sample of a study of T cells in localized non-small cell lung cancer. Produced via immunoSEQ multiplex PCR; TCRdb's table is partial and in-frame only. Seen here are tens of thousands of clones, approximately 93% observed once, and the top ten hold 15% to 20%. Source: peripheral blood, taken before any cancer treatment. Source of these receptors: a man between 40 and 70 years old with stage I lung adenocarcinoma. CDR3s leave out the opening cysteine and the closing phenylalanine or tryptophan. Each record gives: V gene, D gene, clone size, J gene, CDR3 protein. A D gene is named only where the DNA matches it firmly. Not all rows give a size; the values are once, few, many and, for expanded clones, a class.

V: TRBV5-4
D: TRBD1
size: .
J: TRBJ2-5
CDR3: ASSLTGGLETQY

V: TRBV19
D: TRBD2
size: .
J: TRBJ2-7
CDR3: ASSTIAGGPDEQY

V: TRBV7-9
D: .
size: .
J: TRBJ2-7
CDR3: ASSLGAGYEQY

V: TRBV19
D: TRBD1
size: .
J: TRBJ1-2
CDR3: ASSIGRGANGYT

V: TRBV18
D: .
size: .
J: TRBJ1-1
CDR3: ASSPEGRDTEAF

V: TRBV4-1
D: .
size: .
J: TRBJ1-1
CDR3: ASSQQGGITEAF

V: TRBV5-1
D: .
size: .
J: TRBJ2-2
CDR3: ASSLAASGANTGELF

V: TRBV2
D: TRBD1
size: .
J: TRBJ2-7
CDR3: ATKSDRENEQY

V: TRBV5-4
D: .
size: .
J: TRBJ2-1
CDR3: ASSLGGGAGNEQF

V: TRBV2
D: .
size: .
J: TRBJ2-7
CDR3: ASSVGSRAYEQY

V: TRBV7-2
D: .
size: .
J: TRBJ2-3
CDR3: ASSWTSTDTQY

V: TRBV10-1
D: .
size: .
J: TRBJ2-1
CDR3: ASTPSASATHNEQF

V: TRBV2
D: .
size: .
J: TRBJ2-5
CDR3: ATGREHEETQY

V: TRBV19
D: TRBD1
size: .
J: TRBJ2-1
CDR3: ASSRSTGAPEQF

V: TRBV15
D: .
size: .
J: TRBJ1-2
CDR3: ATSRDLGGPGYT

V: TRBV11-2
D: .
size: .
J: TRBJ1-2
CDR3: ASSDRFSNYGYT

V: TRBV5-4
D: .
size: .
J: TRBJ1-1
CDR3: ASSENYAEAF

V: TRBV18
D: TRBD2
size: .
J: TRBJ2-6
CDR3: ASSRFTSGRLSSGANVLT

V: TRBV7-2
D: TRBD2
size: .
J: TRBJ2-1
CDR3: ASSLVLAGNEQF

V: TRBV4-3
D: TRBD2
size: .
J: TRBJ2-2
CDR3: ASSQDPGGLTGELF

V: TRBV4-3
D: TRBD2
size: .
J: TRBJ2-1
CDR3: ASSQTREGRSEQF

V: TRBV6-5
D: .
size: .
J: TRBJ1-4
CDR3: ATGGLGANEKLF

V: TRBV9
D: TRBD1
size: .
J: TRBJ1-1
CDR3: ASSVSWDRGLSTEAF

V: TRBV10-1
D: TRBD2
size: .
J: TRBJ2-1
CDR3: ASSEPWTSGRSYNEQF

V: TRBV9
D: .
size: .
J: TRBJ2-7
CDR3: ASSAPTPGAEQY

V: TRBV28
D: TRBD1
size: .
J: TRBJ1-2
CDR3: ASSLLYRGGYGYT

V: TRBV6-5
D: .
size: .
J: TRBJ2-1
CDR3: ASSPDSSEQF

V: TRBV6-5
D: TRBD1
size: once
J: TRBJ1-1
CDR3: ASSYKGQGMTEAF

V: TRBV7-2
D: .
size: .
J: TRBJ2-3
CDR3: ASSKDTDTQY

V: TRBV5-1
D: TRBD1
size: .
J: TRBJ2-6
CDR3: ASRQGIGANVLT

V: TRBV11-3
D: TRBD1
size: .
J: TRBJ2-1
CDR3: ASSLDPGTVDEQF

V: TRBV6-5
D: TRBD1
size: .
J: TRBJ2-2
CDR3: ASSSTGGTGELF

V: TRBV27
D: .
size: .
J: TRBJ2-3
CDR3: ASSLLRYGTFVVGTDTQY

V: TRBV18
D: .
size: .
J: TRBJ1-2
CDR3: ASSPPSRGQNYGYT

V: TRBV4-3
D: TRBD1
size: .
J: TRBJ2-7
CDR3: ASSQAIMGQTSYEQY

V: TRBV27
D: TRBD2
size: .
J: TRBJ2-1
CDR3: ASSSGTSGNNEQF

V: TRBV20-1
D: .
size: .
J: TRBJ1-2
CDR3: SARNYGYT

V: TRBV6-1
D: TRBD1
size: .
J: TRBJ2-3
CDR3: ASSESSGGSTDTQY

V: TRBV27
D: .
size: .
J: TRBJ1-5
CDR3: ASSPYSNQPQH

V: TRBV27
D: .
size: .
J: TRBJ2-2
CDR3: ASSLSVAGGTGELF

V: TRBV2
D: .
size: .
J: TRBJ1-2
CDR3: ASSPGQLNYGYT

V: TRBV11-3
D: .
size: .
J: TRBJ1-4
CDR3: ASSSGDEKLF

V: TRBV15
D: .
size: .
J: TRBJ1-5
CDR3: ATSRTRGGNQPQH

V: TRBV2
D: .
size: .
J: TRBJ2-7
CDR3: ASSGESQRGEQY

V: TRBV7-2
D: TRBD1
size: .
J: TRBJ1-2
CDR3: ASSLPGQALYGYT

V: TRBV11-2
D: TRBD1
size: .
J: TRBJ2-7
CDR3: ASSLSRDSSYEQY

V: TRBV11-2
D: .
size: .
J: TRBJ2-1
CDR3: ASSVRLAQGNEQF

V: TRBV7-3
D: TRBD1
size: .
J: TRBJ2-6
CDR3: ASSAGTGSSGANVLT

V: TRBV5-1
D: .
size: .
J: TRBJ2-7
CDR3: ASRTESYEQY